This is a list of T cell receptor beta chains from one sample in a study of OX40 agonist ivuxolimab in advanced cancers. Only in-frame clones appear in the TCRdb table, and some are missing; sequencing was by immunoSEQ multiplex PCR. This table holds about 67,000 clones, over 75% found once. The sample consisted of CD4+ or CD8+ T cells sorted from blood, taken in a trial of the OX40 agonist ivuxolimab. Source of these receptors: an adult with an advanced solid tumor such as melanoma, head and neck, liver or kidney cancer. Both conserved end residues are part of each CDR3. Each record gives: D gene, V gene, J gene, clone size, CDR3 protein, CDR3 DNA. The D gene is left open where the match is weak. Expanded clones get a size class; other rows say once, few or many, or leave the size out.

D: .
V: TRBV7-2
J: TRBJ2-7
size: .
CDR3: CASSLKASGYSYEQYF
DNA: TGTGCCAGCAGCTTAAAGGCGAGCGGATACTCCTACGAGCAGTACTTC

D: .
V: TRBV7-7
J: TRBJ2-5
size: .
CDR3: CASSLGVGNLQETQYF
DNA: TGTGCCAGCAGCTTAGGGGTGGGGAACCTCCAAGAGACCCAGTACTTC

D: .
V: TRBV18
J: TRBJ2-5
size: .
CDR3: CASSPLAQETQYF
DNA: TGTGCCAGCTCACCCCTCGCACAAGAGACCCAGTACTTC

D: .
V: TRBV11-3
J: TRBJ2-3
size: .
CDR3: CASSLTQGLNADTQYF
DNA: TGTGCCAGCAGCCTGACTCAGGGGTTGAATGCAGATACGCAGTATTTT

D: .
V: TRBV7-8
J: TRBJ2-7
size: .
CDR3: CASSLALSEQYF
DNA: TGTGCCAGCAGCTTAGCGCTGTCCGAGCAGTACTTC

D: .
V: TRBV11-3
J: TRBJ2-3
size: .
CDR3: CASSLGLGDIHTDTQYF
DNA: TGTGCCAGCAGCTTAGGCCTTGGAGACATCCATACAGATACGCAGTATTTT

D: .
V: TRBV5-4
J: TRBJ2-3
size: .
CDR3: CASSLGGSLADTQYF
DNA: TGTGCCAGCAGCTTGGGCGGTTCCCTGGCAGATACGCAGTATTTT

D: TRBD2
V: TRBV9
J: TRBJ2-3
size: .
CDR3: CASSATSGRTDGATDTQYF
DNA: TGTGCCAGCAGCGCCACTAGCGGGAGGACCGACGGGGCCACAGATACGCAGTATTTT

D: .
V: TRBV7-8
J: TRBJ2-3
size: .
CDR3: CASSPGTTDTQYF
DNA: TGTGCCAGCAGCCCCGGGACCACAGATACGCAGTATTTT

D: TRBD2
V: TRBV11-3
J: TRBJ2-7
size: .
CDR3: CASSSIWTSGGEQYF
DNA: TGTGCCAGCAGCTCGATCTGGACTAGCGGGGGGGAGCAGTACTTC

D: .
V: TRBV5-4
J: TRBJ2-7
size: .
CDR3: CASSRSPKDLVEQYF
DNA: TGTGCCAGCAGCCGCAGCCCGAAGGACCTGGTCGAGCAGTACTTC

D: .
V: TRBV21-1
J: TRBJ1-1
size: .
CDR3: CASSKGGANTEAFF
DNA: TGTGCCAGCAGCAAGGGTGGGGCGAACACTGAAGCTTTCTTT

D: .
V: TRBV6-6
J: TRBJ2-3
size: .
CDR3: CASNGRTGGSTDTQYF
DNA: TGTGCCAGCAATGGCAGGACCGGCGGGAGCACAGATACGCAGTATTTT

D: .
V: TRBV6-5
J: TRBJ1-1
size: .
CDR3: CASRDTLNTEAFF
DNA: TGTGCCAGCAGAGACACATTGAACACTGAAGCTTTCTTT

D: TRBD2
V: TRBV18
J: TRBJ2-7
size: .
CDR3: CASSPPLRGVRTSGRAKEQYF
DNA: TGTGCCAGCTCACCACCTCTTAGGGGAGTAAGGACTAGCGGGAGGGCCAAAGAGCAGTACTTC

D: .
V: TRBV19
J: TRBJ2-6
size: .
CDR3: CASSIKQGPSGANVLTF
DNA: TGTGCCAGTAGTATAAAGCAGGGCCCCTCTGGGGCCAACGTCCTGACTTTC

D: .
V: TRBV5-4
J: TRBJ2-5
size: once
CDR3: CASSSLLETQYF
DNA: TGTGCCAGCAGCTCCCTCCTAGAGACCCAGTACTTC

D: TRBD2
V: TRBV5-1
J: TRBJ2-3
size: .
CDR3: CASSDLIGGASTDTQYF
DNA: TGCGCCAGCAGCGACCTGATCGGGGGGGCGAGCACAGATACGCAGTATTTT

D: .
V: TRBV6-5
J: TRBJ1-3
size: .
CDR3: CASSFQGLSGNTIYF
DNA: TGTGCCAGCAGTTTTCAAGGGCTTTCTGGAAACACCATATATTTT

D: .
V: TRBV6-1
J: TRBJ2-7
size: .
CDR3: CARNTTGTTTYEQYF
DNA: TGTGCCAGAAACACCACCGGGACAACCACCTACGAGCAGTACTTC

D: TRBD1
V: TRBV14
J: TRBJ1-1
size: .
CDR3: CASSRGGSWGTEAFF
DNA: TGTGCCAGCAGCCGAGGGGGCAGTTGGGGCACTGAAGCTTTCTTT

D: .
V: TRBV5-5
J: TRBJ2-7
size: .
CDR3: CASSSQGYYEQYF
DNA: TGTGCCAGCAGCTCCCAGGGTTACTACGAGCAGTACTTC

D: TRBD1
V: TRBV12-5
J: TRBJ1-6
size: .
CDR3: CASGLGPTGNSPLHF
DNA: TGTGCTAGTGGTTTGGGACCGACAGGGAATTCACCCCTCCACTTT

D: .
V: TRBV5-1
J: TRBJ2-1
size: .
CDR3: CASSLSRGEYNEQFF
DNA: TGCGCCAGCAGCTTGTCGCGCGGCGAGTACAATGAGCAGTTCTTC

D: .
V: TRBV2
J: TRBJ1-5
size: .
CDR3: CASSSPGRVSNQPQHF
DNA: TGTGCCAGCAGTTCCCCTGGGAGGGTTAGCAATCAGCCCCAGCATTTT

D: .
V: TRBV7-9
J: TRBJ1-2
size: .
CDR3: CASSNRDGYTF
DNA: TGTGCCAGCAGCAATAGGGATGGCTACACCTTC

D: .
V: TRBV5-6
J: TRBJ1-2
size: .
CDR3: CASRWGLYGYTF
DNA: TGTGCCAGCAGATGGGGACTCTATGGCTACACCTTC

D: TRBD2
V: TRBV6-5
J: TRBJ2-3
size: .
CDR3: CASSYGSSGRGATQYF
DNA: TGTGCCAGCAGTTACGGTTCTAGCGGGAGAGGAGCTACGCAGTATTTT

D: .
V: TRBV2
J: TRBJ1-1
size: .
CDR3: CASITSGGWTEAFF
DNA: TGTGCCAGCATTACGTCTGGGGGATGGACTGAAGCTTTCTTT